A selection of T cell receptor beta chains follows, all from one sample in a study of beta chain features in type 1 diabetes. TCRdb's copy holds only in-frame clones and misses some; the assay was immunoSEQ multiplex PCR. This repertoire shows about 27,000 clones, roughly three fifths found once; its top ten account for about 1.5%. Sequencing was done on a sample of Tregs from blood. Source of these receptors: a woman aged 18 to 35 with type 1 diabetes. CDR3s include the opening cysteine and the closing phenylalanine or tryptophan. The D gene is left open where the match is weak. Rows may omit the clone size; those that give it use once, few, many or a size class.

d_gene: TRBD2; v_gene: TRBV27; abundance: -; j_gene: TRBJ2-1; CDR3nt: TGTGCCAGCAGTGAAAATGGACTAGCGGGGTCCTACAATGAGCAGTTCTTC; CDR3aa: CASSENGLAGSYNEQFF
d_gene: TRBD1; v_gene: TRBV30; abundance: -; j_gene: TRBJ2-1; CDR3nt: TGTGCCTGGGCGACAGGGTTCTCCTACAATGAGCAGTTCTTC; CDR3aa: CAWATGFSYNEQFF
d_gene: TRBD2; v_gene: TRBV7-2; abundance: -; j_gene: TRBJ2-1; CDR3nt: TGTGCCAGCAGCGGTACTAGCGGAAACTACAATGAGCAGTTCTTC; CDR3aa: CASSGTSGNYNEQFF
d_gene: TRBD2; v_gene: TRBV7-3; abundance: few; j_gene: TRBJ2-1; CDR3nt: TGTGCCAGCAGCCCGCGGACTAGCAATGAGCAGTTCTTC; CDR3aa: CASSPRTSNEQFF
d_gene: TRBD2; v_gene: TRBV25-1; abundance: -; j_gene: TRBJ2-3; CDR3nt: TGTGCCAGCAATAGCGGGGTCACAGATACGCAGTATTTT; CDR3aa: CASNSGVTDTQYF
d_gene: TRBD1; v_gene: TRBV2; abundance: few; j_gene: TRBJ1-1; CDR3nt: TGTGCCAGCAGTCGAATGACAGGGGGTCCTGAAGCTTTCTTT; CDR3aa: CASSRMTGGPEAFF
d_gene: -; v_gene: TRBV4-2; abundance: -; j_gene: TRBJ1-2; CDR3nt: TGTGCCAGCAGCCAAGAGAGGAATCTCCACTATGGCTACACCTTC; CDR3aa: CASSQERNLHYGYTF
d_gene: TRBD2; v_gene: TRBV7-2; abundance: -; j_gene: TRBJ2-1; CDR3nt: TGTGCCAGCAGCTTACTAGCGGGATACAATGAGCAGTTCTTC; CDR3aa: CASSLLAGYNEQFF
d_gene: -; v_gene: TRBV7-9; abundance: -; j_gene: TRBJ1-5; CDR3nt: TGTGCCAGCAGCCGAATTGAGGGTAGCAATCAGCCCCAGCATTTT; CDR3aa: CASSRIEGSNQPQHF
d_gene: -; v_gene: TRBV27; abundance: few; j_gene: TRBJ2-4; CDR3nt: TGTGCCAGCAGTCCGAGATGGGACTTCCCGCTAGCCAAAAACATTCAGTACTTC; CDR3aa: CASSPRWDFPLAKNIQYF
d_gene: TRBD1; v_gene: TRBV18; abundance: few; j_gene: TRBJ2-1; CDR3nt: TGTGCCAGCTCTGAGGGGGCGGTTCACAATGAGCAGTTCTTC; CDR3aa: CASSEGAVHNEQFF